What follows are 30 T cell receptor beta chains derived from one specimen sequenced in a study of shared clonotypes between healthy human individuals. Measured with immunoSEQ multiplex PCR; TCRdb has only the in-frame clones, and not every one. Here the sample spans 1 million to 1.2 million clones, approximately 75% being singletons. The specimen sequenced was memory CD4+ T cells from PBMCs. Subset here: CD45RA-negative fraction. The receptors were gathered from a man younger than 35 in good health. Some clones in this sample may be carry-over from other donors' samples.

CDR3 DNA: TGTGCCAGCAGCTTAAGGCCGACTGAGGGGTTCGGGGAGCTGTTTTTT. This encodes CASSLRPTEGFGELFF. The chain combines TRBV7-3 with TRBJ2-2, with D perhaps being TRBD1 or TRBD2 (5 bases each). Germline CDR1 and CDR2: SGHTA and FQGTGA. V was clipped by 1 base and J by 7 bases, with 16 bases between them. The CDR3 spans 16 residues.

The rearrangement uses TRBV5-1 and TRBJ1-1; TRBD1 might be the D (5 bases). This CDR3 has 15 amino acids. Trimming left V 4 bases short and J 4 bases short, with 17 bases between. In germline, CDR1 is SGHRS, CDR2 YFSETQ. The CDR3 DNA is TGCGCCAGCAGCCTGGGACCGCAGGTCGGCACTGAAGCTTTCTTT. This translates into CASSLGPQVGTEAFF. The variable domain in full, completed from reference TRBV5-1 and TRBJ1-1, reads KAGVTQTPRYLIKTRGQQVTLSCSPISGHRSVSWYQQTPGQGLQFLFEYFSETQRNKGNFPGRFSGRQFSNSRSEMNVSTLELGDSALYLCASSLGPQVGTEAFFGQGTRLTVV.

DNA for the CDR3: TGTGCCAGCAGCCCTATACGGGCCTCGGCGGGAGCCGACCCGAGCACAGATACGCAGTATTTT. It is translated as CASSPIRASAGADPSTDTQYF. The J gene is TRBJ2-3, the V gene TRBV12-1; the table's TRBD2 call for D was not verified on the DNA. TRBV12-1 is a pseudogene. There are 21 residues in the CDR3.

This chain uses TRBV7-9 with TRBJ2-3; 9 bases line up with TRBD1. Germline trimming cut 1 base from V and 10 bases from J; bases unmatched to any gene: 9. The germline gives CDR1 SEHNR, CDR2 FQNEAQ (reference sequence). The CDR3 runs to 15 residues. This CDR3 reads CASSLVAQGAWAQYF. CDR3 DNA sequence: TGTGCCAGCAGCTTAGTTGCACAGGGGGCATGGGCGCAGTATTTT.

The chain carries TRBV10-3 and TRBJ1-1; TRBD1 is a possible D gene (5 bases). The germline V gene has CDR1 ENHRY and CDR2 SYGVKD. V was clipped by 6 bases and J by 0 bases, with 14 bases between them. This CDR3 contains 15 residues. The CDR3 spells CAIRPVGQMNTEAFF. In DNA, the CDR3 is TGTGCCATCAGGCCTGTGGGGCAGATGAACACTGAAGCTTTCTTT.

This clone was picked up one time. The chain joins TRBV6-5 to TRBJ2-2, with a possible D match to TRBD1 (5 bases). The V end lost 0 bases, the J end lost 4 bases, and 9 bases lay between the germline ends. CDR3 length equals 15 residues. Germline-derived CDR1 and CDR2 are MNHEY and SVGAGI. CDR3 region: CASSYSGVGTGELFF. As DNA, the CDR3 is TGTGCCAGCAGTTACTCAGGGGTGGGCACCGGGGAGCTGTTTTTT.

About this clone itself: Since a far larger clone is one base different, this is likely a read error. J is TRBJ1-1 and V is TRBV13; D uncertain. CDR1 is PRHDT and CDR2 is FYEKMQ in the germline V gene (reference sequence). The ends were cut back, 11 bases at V and 0 bases at J, with 13 bases in the middle. This CDR3 contains 13 residues. The CDR3 reads CAGNRLVNTEAFF. CDR3 coding DNA: TGTGCCGGCAACAGACTTGTGAACACTGAAGCTTTCTTT.

The rearrangement links TRBV20-1 to TRBJ1-2; D unclear. This CDR3 is 11 amino acids long. Trimming shortened V by 6 bases and J by 8 bases, and 13 bases separated the two germline ends. Germline V gene sequence: CDR1 DFQATT, CDR2 SNEGSKA (reference sequence). The CDR3 protein is CSAPRLGGYTF. The DNA for the CDR3 is TGCAGTGCCCCTAGGTTGGGCGGCTACACCTTC.

The V and J genes are TRBV5-4 and TRBJ2-3; TRBD2 matches 7 bases. V shed 2 bases, J shed 2 bases, and the junction held 8 bases outside the gene matches. This CDR3 region has 16 residues. The germline V gene encodes CDR1 SGHNT and CDR2 YYREEE (reference sequence). CDR3 bases: TGTGCCAGCAGCTTAAGACTAGCTTCCACCACAGATACGCAGTATTTT. Protein sequence: CASSLRLASTTDTQYF.

Points on this clone: The sample carries other DNA sequences with the same CDR3. The chain couples TRBV18 to TRBJ1-1; D gene unclear. The V and J ends lost 3 bases and 3 bases respectively, with 8 bases between them. Germline lookup yields CDR1 KGHSH and CDR2 LQKENI. CDR3 length equals 13 residues. CDR3 nucleotide sequence: TGTGCCAGCTCACCGAGGAGGGACACTGAAGCTTTCTTT. Translated, it gives CASSPRRDTEAFF. The full variable domain, completed using reference TRBV18 and TRBJ1-1, is NAGVMQNPRHLVRRRGQEARLRCSPMKGHSHVYWYRQLPEEGLKFMVYLQKENIIDESGMPKERFSAEFPKEGPSILRIQQVVRGDSAAYFCASSPRRDTEAFFGQGTRLTVV.

In nucleotides, the CDR3 is TGTGCCAGCAGTCGCGGCCGGGGCGCCGGGACGCAGTATTTT. Encoded protein: CASSRGRGAGTQYF. This chain joins TRBV28 and TRBJ2-3; D tentatively reads TRBD1 or TRBD2 (5 bases each). Germline lookup yields CDR1 MDHEN and CDR2 SYDVKM. Trimming removed 5 bases from V and 9 bases from J, with 18 bases in between. CDR3 length: 14 residues.

Many counts were recorded for this clone. The chain has TRBV9 and TRBJ2-3; unclear D gene. V was cut by 2 bases and J by 0 bases, with 10 bases left in between. The CDR3 loop spans 15 amino acids. Germline V gives CDR1 SGDLS, CDR2 YYNGEE. CDR3 DNA: TGTGCCAGCAGCGTGATTCCGACGAGCACAGATACGCAGTATTTT. Translating it yields CASSVIPTSTDTQYF.

V and J are TRBV6-6 and TRBJ1-5; D possibly corresponds to TRBD1 (6 bases). This CDR3 region has 16 residues. Germline values: CDR1 MNHNY, CDR2 SVGAGI (reference sequence). With 0 bases removed from V and 2 bases from J, the gap between germline ends came to 11 bases. The CDR3 DNA reads TGTGCCAGCAGTTACTCGGAAAGGGGGGGCAATCAGCCCCAGCATTTT. It specifies CASSYSERGGNQPQHF.

The rearrangement uses TRBV15 and TRBJ2-1; 10 bases map to TRBD2. The germline gives CDR1 LNHNV, CDR2 YYDKDF (reference sequence). The V segment lost 0 bases and the J segment 8 bases; nucleotides outside the gene matches: 10. The CDR3 runs 17 residues. The CDR3 DNA follows: TGTGCCACCAGCAGAGATGTGTCGGCTAGCGGGAGCCATGAGCAGTTCTTC. Protein sequence: CATSRDVSASGSHEQFF.

This clone appeared a few times. The V and J genes are TRBV15 and TRBJ1-2; unclear D gene. The germline V gene has CDR1 LNHNV and CDR2 YYDKDF (reference sequence). V dropped 4 bases and J dropped 5 bases, with 5 bases sitting between them. This CDR3 contains 11 residues. In DNA, the CDR3 is TGTGCCACCAGCACCTTTTATGGCTACACCTTC. Translated, it gives CATSTFYGYTF.

This rearrangement joins TRBV7-9 to TRBJ2-3; either TRBD1 or TRBD2 may supply D (5 bases each). Germline CDR1 SEHNR, CDR2 FQNEAQ (reference sequence). This CDR3 has 14 residues. The V end lost 5 bases, the J end lost 6 bases, and 15 bases lay between the germline ends. The CDR3 DNA reads TGTGCCAGCAGCGGACAAAGGGAGTGGGATACGCAGTATTTT. Translated: CASSGQREWDTQYF.

This chain uses TRBV6-7 with TRBJ2-7, with 7 bases that match TRBD2. TRBV6-7 is marked as an open reading frame, function uncertain. The J segment lost 4 bases and the V segment lost 5 bases, leaving 8 bases of the junction unmatched. The CDR3 is 14 amino acids. The CDR3 DNA follows: TGTGCCAGCAGTATAAGGGCGGGAGTTTACGAGCAGTACTTC. This encodes CASSIRAGVYEQYF.

A note on this clone: In the same sample, other DNA sequences code for this CDR3. The chain carries TRBV5-6 and TRBJ1-5; D is ambiguous. The length of the CDR3 is 14 residues. The V gene's germline CDR1 is SGHDT and CDR2 YYEEEE. Trimming cost V 0 bases and J 4 bases, with 8 bases left between them. Written as DNA, the CDR3 is TGTGCCAGCAGCTTGGGGTTGGGGAATCAGCCCCAGCATTTT. Amino acids: CASSLGLGNQPQHF.

The chain joins TRBV7-3 to TRBJ2-1, with 10 nucleotides matching TRBD2. The CDR3 has 15 amino acids. Germline CDR1 reads SGHTA; CDR2 reads FQGTGA. Trimming took 5 bases from V and 5 from J; bases not matched to a gene: 6. The CDR3 DNA reads TGTGCCAGCAGCCCCACTAGCGGGGCAAACAATGAGCAGTTCTTC. Translating it yields CASSPTSGANNEQFF.

This clone was counted between two and nine times. V usage is TRBV2 and J usage is TRBJ1-5; no firm D call. CDR3 size: 13 residues. The ends were cut back, 4 bases at V and 4 bases at J, with 8 bases in the middle. The V gene's germline CDR1 is SNHLY and CDR2 FYNNEI. This CDR3 reads CASSGMGNQPQHF. The CDR3 bases are TGTGCCAGCAGTGGGATGGGAAATCAGCCCCAGCATTTT. The full variable domain, rest sourced from reference TRBV2 and TRBJ1-5, is EPEVTQTPSHQVTQMGQEVILRCVPISNHLYFYWYRQILGQKVEFLVSFYNNEISEKSEIFDDQFSVERPDGSNFTLKIRSTKLEDSAMYFCASSGMGNQPQHFGDGTRLSIL.

The CDR3 here is CASSPKRTGLDEQYF. The CDR3 DNA reads as TGTGCCAGCTCACCAAAGCGGACGGGTTTGGACGAGCAGTACTTC. This chain joins TRBV18 and TRBJ2-7, with D perhaps matching TRBD2 (5 bases). The CDR3 loop spans 15 amino acids. Trimming removed 2 bases from V and 5 bases from J, with 16 bases in between. The germline V gene has CDR1 KGHSH and CDR2 LQKENI.

This clone was found a few times. The gene calls are TRBV28 and TRBJ1-5, with 7 nucleotides matching TRBD1. Trimming cost V 3 bases and J 4 bases; bases outside gene matches: 3. Germline CDR1 and CDR2: MDHEN and SYDVKM. The CDR3 totals 14 residues. The CDR3 nucleotides are TGTGCCAGCAGTTTGGGACAGCAGAATCAGCCCCAGCATTTT. Translation: CASSLGQQNQPQHF.

The chain couples TRBV4-1 to TRBJ2-1; 7 bases line up with TRBD2. CDR1 MGHRA and CDR2 YSYEKL come from the germline V gene. The CDR3 is made up of 15 amino acids. Germline trimming cut 5 bases from V and 3 bases from J; bases unmatched to any gene: 7. CDR3 loop: CASSGGRDLYNEQFF. The CDR3 bases are TGCGCCAGCAGCGGGGGGAGGGACCTCTACAATGAGCAGTTCTTC.

This clone was counted a single time. This chain connects TRBV20-1 to TRBJ1-1; D remains unclear. Germline-derived CDR1 and CDR2 are DFQATT and SNEGSKA (reference sequence). V was trimmed by 6 bases and J by 0 bases, leaving 5 bases between them. This CDR3 has 11 residues. The CDR3 DNA follows: TGCAGTGCATCGATGAACACTGAAGCTTTCTTT. Protein: CSASMNTEAFF.

The table lists this clone with a count of one. The same CDR3 is also encoded by other DNA sequences in this sample. This chain uses TRBV6-5 with TRBJ1-1; no clear D. Germline CDR1 and CDR2: MNHEY and SVGAGI. V dropped 4 bases and J dropped 1 base, with 1 base sitting between them. CDR3 length equals 11 residues. The CDR3 spells CASSSNTEAFF. The CDR3, as DNA: TGTGCCAGCAGTTCGAACACTGAAGCTTTCTTT.

This chain connects TRBV19 to TRBJ2-1; 10 bases line up with TRBD1. The CDR3 is 15 amino acids. The V and J ends lost 10 bases and 4 bases, in that order; junction bases with no gene match: 10. Looked up from germline, CDR1 is LNHDA and CDR2 is SQIVND (reference sequence). The CDR3 sequence is CATSAGTGVYNEQFF. In DNA form, the CDR3 reads TGTGCCACATCAGCCGGGACAGGGGTTTACAATGAGCAGTTCTTC.

The V gene is TRBV20-1, the J gene TRBJ2-7; D gene ambiguous. The length of the CDR3 is 11 residues. CDR1 is DFQATT and CDR2 is SNEGSKA in the germline V gene (reference sequence). Trimming left V 6 bases short and J 3 bases short, with 9 bases between. CDR3 DNA sequence: TGCAGTGCCCCTCAAGTCTACGAGCAGTACTTC. It encodes CSAPQVYEQYF.

V and J are TRBV7-7 and TRBJ2-5; 7 nucleotides line up with TRBD2. The germline V gene encodes CDR1 SSHAT and CDR2 FNYEAQ (reference sequence). Trimming at V came to 5 bases and at J to 4 bases, leaving 7 bases not matched to a gene. The CDR3 is 14 residues long. CDR3 DNA sequence: TGTGCCAGCAGCCCGTCACCGGGGGGAGAGACCCAGTACTTC. It is translated as CASSPSPGGETQYF.

This clone appeared a few times. The chain recombines TRBV19 with TRBJ1-5; D remains ambiguous. This CDR3 region has 11 residues. V was clipped by 1 base and J by 11 bases, with 6 bases between them. Germline lookup yields CDR1 LNHDA and CDR2 SQIVND (reference sequence). CDR3: CASSIVGSQHF. The CDR3 DNA reads TGTGCCAGTAGTATAGTTGGGTCCCAGCATTTT.

The genes are TRBV29-1 and TRBJ1-1; the D gene is possibly TRBD1 (6 bases). CDR1 SQVTM and CDR2 ANQGSEA come from the germline V gene. Trimming stripped 7 bases from V and 0 bases from J, with 12 bases between. The CDR3 loop spans 13 amino acids. In nucleotides, the CDR3 is TGCAGCGATTTCGGACAGCTGAACACTGAAGCTTTCTTT. Translation: CSDFGQLNTEAFF.